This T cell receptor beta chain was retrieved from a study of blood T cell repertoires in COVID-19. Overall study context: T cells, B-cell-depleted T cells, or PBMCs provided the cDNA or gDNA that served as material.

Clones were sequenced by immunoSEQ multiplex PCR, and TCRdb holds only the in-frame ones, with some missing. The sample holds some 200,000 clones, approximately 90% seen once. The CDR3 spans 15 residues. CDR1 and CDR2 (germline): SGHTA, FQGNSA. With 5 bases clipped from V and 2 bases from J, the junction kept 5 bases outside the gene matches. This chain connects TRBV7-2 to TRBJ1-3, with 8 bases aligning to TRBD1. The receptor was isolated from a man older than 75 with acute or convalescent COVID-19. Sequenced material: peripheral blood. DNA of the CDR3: TGTGCCAGCAGCGTAACAGGGGGGCCTGGAAACACCATATATTTT. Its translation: CASSVTGGPGNTIYF.